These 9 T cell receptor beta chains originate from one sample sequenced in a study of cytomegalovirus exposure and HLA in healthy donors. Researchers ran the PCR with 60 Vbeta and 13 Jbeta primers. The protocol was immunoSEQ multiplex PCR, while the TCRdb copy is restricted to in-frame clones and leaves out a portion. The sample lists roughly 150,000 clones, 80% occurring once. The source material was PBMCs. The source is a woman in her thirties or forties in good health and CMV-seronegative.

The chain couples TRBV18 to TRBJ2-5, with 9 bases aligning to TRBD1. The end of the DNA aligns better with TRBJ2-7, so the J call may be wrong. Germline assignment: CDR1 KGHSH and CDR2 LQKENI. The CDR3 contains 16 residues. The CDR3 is CASSIPGTGSAYEQYF. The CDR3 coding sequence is TGTGCCAGCTCAATTCCCGGGACAGGGTCAGCCTACGAGCAGTACTTC.

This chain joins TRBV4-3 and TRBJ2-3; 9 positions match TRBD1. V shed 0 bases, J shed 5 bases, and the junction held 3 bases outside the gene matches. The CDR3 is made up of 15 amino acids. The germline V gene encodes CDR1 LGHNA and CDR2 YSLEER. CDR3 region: CASSQETGGIDTQYF. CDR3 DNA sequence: TGCGCCAGCAGCCAAGAGACAGGGGGGATAGATACGCAGTATTTT.

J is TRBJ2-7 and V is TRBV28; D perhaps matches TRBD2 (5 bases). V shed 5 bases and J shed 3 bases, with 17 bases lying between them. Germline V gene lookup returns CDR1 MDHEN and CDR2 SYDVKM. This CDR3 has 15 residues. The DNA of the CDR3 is TGTGCCAGCAGTCCAGGCAAGGCTGGGAGCTACGAGCAGTACTTC. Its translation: CASSPGKAGSYEQYF.

CDR3 sequence (DNA): TGTGCCAGCAGCTTGCCGGACACCCACTTCCGCACCGGGGAGCTGTTTTTT. Its protein product is CASSLPDTHFRTGELFF. The chain joins TRBV7-2 to TRBJ2-2, with a tentative D call TRBD1 (5 bases). Germline V lookup: CDR1 SGHTA, CDR2 FQGNSA. The CDR3 runs 17 residues. V lost 3 bases and J 4 bases, leaving 18 bases between the germline ends.

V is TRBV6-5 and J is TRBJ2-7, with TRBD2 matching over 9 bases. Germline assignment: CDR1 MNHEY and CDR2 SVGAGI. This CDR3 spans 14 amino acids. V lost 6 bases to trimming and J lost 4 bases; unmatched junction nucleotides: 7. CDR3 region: CASRGTSSPYEQYF. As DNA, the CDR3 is TGTGCCAGCAGGGGGACTAGCTCCCCTTACGAGCAGTACTTC.

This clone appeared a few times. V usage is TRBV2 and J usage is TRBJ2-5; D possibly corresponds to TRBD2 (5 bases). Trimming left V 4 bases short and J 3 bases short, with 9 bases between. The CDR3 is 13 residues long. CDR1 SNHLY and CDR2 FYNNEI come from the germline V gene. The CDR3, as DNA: TGTGCCAGCAGTGGCGGGCGAGAAGAGACCCAGTACTTC. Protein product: CASSGGREETQYF.

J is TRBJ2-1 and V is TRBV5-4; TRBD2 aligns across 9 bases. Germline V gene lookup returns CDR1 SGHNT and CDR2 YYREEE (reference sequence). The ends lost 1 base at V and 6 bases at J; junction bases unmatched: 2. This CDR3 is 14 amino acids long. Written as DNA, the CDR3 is TGTGCCAGCAGCTTGCTAGCGGGGTCCAATGAGCAGTTCTTC. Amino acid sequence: CASSLLAGSNEQFF.

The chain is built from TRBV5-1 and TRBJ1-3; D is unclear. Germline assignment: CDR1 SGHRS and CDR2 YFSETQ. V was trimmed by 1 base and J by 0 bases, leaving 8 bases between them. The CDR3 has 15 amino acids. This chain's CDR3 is CASSLNVHSGNTIYF. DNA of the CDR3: TGCGCCAGCAGCTTGAACGTACACTCTGGAAACACCATATATTTT.

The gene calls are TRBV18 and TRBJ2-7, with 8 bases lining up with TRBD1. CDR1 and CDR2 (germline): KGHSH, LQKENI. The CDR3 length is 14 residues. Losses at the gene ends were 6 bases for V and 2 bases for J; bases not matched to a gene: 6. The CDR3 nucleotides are TGTGCCAGCTCCGCCGGGACAGGTACCTACGAGCAGTACTTC. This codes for CASSAGTGTYEQYF.